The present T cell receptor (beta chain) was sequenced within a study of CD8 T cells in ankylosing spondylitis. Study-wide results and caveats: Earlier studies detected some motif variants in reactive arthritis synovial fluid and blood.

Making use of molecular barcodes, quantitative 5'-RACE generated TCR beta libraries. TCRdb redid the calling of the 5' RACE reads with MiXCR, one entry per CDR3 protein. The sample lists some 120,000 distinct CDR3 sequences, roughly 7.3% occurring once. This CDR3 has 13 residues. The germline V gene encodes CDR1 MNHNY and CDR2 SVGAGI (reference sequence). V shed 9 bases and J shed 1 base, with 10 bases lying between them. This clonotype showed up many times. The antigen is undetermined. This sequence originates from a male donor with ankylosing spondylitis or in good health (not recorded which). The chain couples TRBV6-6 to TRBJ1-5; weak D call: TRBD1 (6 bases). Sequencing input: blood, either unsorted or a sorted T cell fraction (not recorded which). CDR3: CASTGYSNQPQHF. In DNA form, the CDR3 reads TGTGCCAGTACAGGGTACAGCAATCAGCCCCAGCATTTT.